The text below deals with one T cell receptor beta chain. This clonotype turned up a few times. Its antigen target is currently unknown. No base quality values were provided; no much bigger clone lies one nucleotide off. Sequenced using an Illumina NovaSeq 6000. Synthesis of TCR cDNA relied on 5'RACE template switching, a step that introduced a universal primer site along with unique molecular identifiers. Priming of cDNA synthesis was performed from both the TCR alpha and TCR beta constant segments. Libraries were amplified in two PCR steps, with sample barcodes and sequencing adapters added in the second step. Sequencing of libraries was performed on Illumina HiSeq 2500 (2x100 bp) or NovaSeq (2x150 bp). Per the original workflow: Demultiplexing of reads and collapsing into UMI consensus sequences were performed with MIGEC, and V(D)J alignment was carried out with MiXCR. Clonotypes responding to the vaccine were identified with edgeR on replicate PBMC samples, with the criteria of FDR below 0.01 and a log2 fold change above 5 up to day 15. Bulk clonotypes were assigned CD4 or CD8 identity according to which sequenced CD4 or CD8 repertoire held them at higher abundance. In-frame beta chains were kept once TCRdb had trimmed the public reads at Q25 with fastp and called clones with MiXCR. Rows with one shared CDR3 protein collapse into an entry with the most common genes and DNA. The V and J calls come from TCRdb's annotation, not from the publication. The sample has over 250,000 distinct CDR3 sequences on record, 4.1% of them singletons. About 26% of the sample goes to the ten largest clones.

The data stem from a study of T cells after yellow fever vaccination (dated by TCRdb to the late 2010s). Context from the whole study: The SMART-Seq v4 Ultra Low Input RNA kit was used to prepare libraries from fractions with low cell numbers. To follow T-cell clones before and after primary and booster YFV17D yellow fever vaccination, bulk TCR alpha and beta repertoires were sequenced over time. Two healthy male donors, one aged 18 to 30 and one aged 30 to 40 years, made up the cohort. Blood was drawn at multiple timepoints before and after primary and secondary immunization, with bulk PBMC replicates and cell subsets isolated. General conclusions and limits of the study: Computational filtering was needed because FACS-sorted repertoires could contain abundant contaminating clonotypes from the bulk population. Because the study included only a couple of donors, the extent to which the findings can be generalized is limited. After the booster, most clones that had expanded after primary vaccination were detected again (roughly 95% of CD4 and around nine tenths of CD8), suggesting broad maintenance of memory. A small fraction of clonotypes showed up in both the CD4 and CD8 compartments, probably as a result of convergent recombination. Compared with the primary T-cell response, the secondary T-cell response was weaker but faster, peaking on day 5 rather than day 15.

The treatment or condition tag for this specimen amounts to: live attenuated yellow fever vaccine strain. Two biological replicates of bulk PBMCs were collected at each blood-draw timepoint. A standard Ficoll-Paque protocol was used to isolate PBMCs from peripheral blood. RNA was extracted with TriZol from bulk PBMCs, CD4 and CD8 fractions, and dextramer-positive and dextramer-negative fractions. V is reduced by 3 bases and J by 7 bases, leaving a spacing of 21 bases between them. The germline V gene encodes CDR1 MNHNS and CDR2 SASEGT. Spanning cysteine to phenylalanine, the CDR3 consists of 16 amino acids. Just the 48-base CDR3 DNA is kept, in frame starting at base 1.

The sequence derives from a man between 18 and 35 years old who received the YFV17D yellow fever vaccine. Recombination connected TRBV6-1 to TRBJ1-1; TRBD1 might be the D gene, on 5 matching bases. The sample here was PBMCs, taken 5 days after the yellow fever booster vaccination. The sequence in DNA is TGTGCCAGCAGTGACGCCGGGCAGACACTTCAGGGTGAAGCTTTCTTT. It encodes CASSDAGQTLQGEAFF.